This T cell receptor (beta chain) is drawn from a study of T cells expressing NK-cell markers. Across the whole study: Seven donors tested HCMV-seropositive and one tested seronegative among the eight sequenced. Study-wide results and limits: As a fraction of CD8+ T cells, dominant NKG2C+ clonotypes reached about 1.0-7.0% in six donors.

CDR1 is MNHEY, CDR2 SVGAGI, per germline. The CDR3 is 15 amino acids. Turning to this clonotype: Antigen unknown.

With the 5' RACE reads reprocessed, TCRdb shows one record per CDR3 protein and no DNA. This repertoire includes 300,000 to 450,000 distinct CDR3 sequences. The rearrangement links TRBV6-5 to TRBJ1-2; TCRdb picks TRBD1, but there is no DNA to check that call. Material for sequencing was blood T cells: a sorted CD56 or NKG2C T cell subset, CD4+ or CD8+ T cells, or bulk PBMC T cells (not recorded which). This clonotype was sampled from a man between 18 and 69 years old in good health. CDR3 protein: CASSSLQGRTINYTF.